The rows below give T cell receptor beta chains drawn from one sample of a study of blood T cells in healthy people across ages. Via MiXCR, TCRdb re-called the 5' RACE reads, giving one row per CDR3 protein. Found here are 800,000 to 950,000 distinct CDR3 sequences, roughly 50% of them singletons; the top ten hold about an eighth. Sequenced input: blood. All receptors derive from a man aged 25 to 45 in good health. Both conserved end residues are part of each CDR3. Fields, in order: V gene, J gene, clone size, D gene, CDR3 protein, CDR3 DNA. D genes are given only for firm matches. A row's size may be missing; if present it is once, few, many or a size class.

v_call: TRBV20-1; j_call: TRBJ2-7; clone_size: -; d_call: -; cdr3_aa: CSARSASFTYEQYF; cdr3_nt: TGCAGTGCTAGATCGGCGTCCTTCACCTACGAGCAGTACTTC
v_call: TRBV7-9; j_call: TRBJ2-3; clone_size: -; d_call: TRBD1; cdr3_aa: CASRPQGTGVTDTQYF; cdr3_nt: TGTGCCAGCAGACCACAAGGGACAGGAGTCACAGATACGCAGTATTTT
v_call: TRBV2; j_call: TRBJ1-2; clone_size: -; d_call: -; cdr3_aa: CASRPQRDTYGYTF; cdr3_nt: TGTGCCAGCAGACCACAAAGGGACACTTATGGCTACACCTTC
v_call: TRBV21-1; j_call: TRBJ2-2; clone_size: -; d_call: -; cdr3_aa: CASSKVRGGPAGELFF; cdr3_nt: TGTGCCAGCAGCAAAGTGAGGGGTGGACCGGCCGGGGAGCTGTTTTTT
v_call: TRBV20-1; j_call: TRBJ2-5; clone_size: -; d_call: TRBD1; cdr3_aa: CSASKGARETQYF; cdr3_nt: TGCAGTGCTAGTAAGGGGGCGCGAGAGACCCAGTACTTC
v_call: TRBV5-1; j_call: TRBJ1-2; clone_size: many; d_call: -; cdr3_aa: CASSVEGNYGYTF; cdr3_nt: TGTGCCAGCAGCGTGGAGGGCAACTATGGCTACACCTTC
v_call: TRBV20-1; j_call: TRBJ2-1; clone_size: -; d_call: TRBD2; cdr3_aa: CGWVAGVHNEQFF; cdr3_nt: TGCGGATGGGTAGCGGGGGTACACAATGAGCAGTTCTTC
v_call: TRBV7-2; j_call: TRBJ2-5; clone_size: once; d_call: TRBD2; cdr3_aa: CVVGTSGRKETQYF; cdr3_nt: TGTGTCGTAGGGACTAGCGGGAGGAAAGAGACCCAGTACTTC
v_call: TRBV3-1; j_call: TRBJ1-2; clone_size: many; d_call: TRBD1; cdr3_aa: CASSQGQGTNYGYTF; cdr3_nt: TGTGCCAGCAGCCAAGGACAGGGGACTAACTATGGCTACACCTTC
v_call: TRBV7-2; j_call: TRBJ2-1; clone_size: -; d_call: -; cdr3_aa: CASSRRGRGSYNEQFF; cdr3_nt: TGTGCCAGCAGCCGACGGGGCAGGGGTTCCTACAATGAGCAGTTCTTC
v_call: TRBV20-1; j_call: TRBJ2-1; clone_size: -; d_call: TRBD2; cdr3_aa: CSASKTSANYNEQFF; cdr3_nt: TGCAGTGCTTCAAAAACTAGCGCGAATTACAATGAGCAGTTCTTC
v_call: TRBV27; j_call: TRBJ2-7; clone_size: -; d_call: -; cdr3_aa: CASSYGETYEQYF; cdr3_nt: TGTGCCAGCAGTTACGGGGAAACCTACGAGCAGTACTTC
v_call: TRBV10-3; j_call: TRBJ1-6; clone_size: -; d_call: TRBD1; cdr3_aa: CAISPPGQVFSPLHF; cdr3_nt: TGTGCCATCAGTCCACCGGGACAGGTCTTCTCACCCCTCCACTTT
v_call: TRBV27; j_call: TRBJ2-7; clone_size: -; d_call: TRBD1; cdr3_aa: CASSGLRTGAHEQYF; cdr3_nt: TGTGCCAGCAGTGGGCTGAGGACAGGGGCCCACGAGCAGTACTTC
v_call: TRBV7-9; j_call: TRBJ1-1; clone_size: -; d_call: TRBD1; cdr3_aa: CASSRRDSPFF; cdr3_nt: TGTGCCAGCAGCCGCCGGGACAGCCCTTTCTTT
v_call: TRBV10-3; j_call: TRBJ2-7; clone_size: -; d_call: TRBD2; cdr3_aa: CAISESSGGTYEQYF; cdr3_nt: TGTGCCATCAGTGAGTCGAGCGGGGGGACCTACGAGCAGTACTTC
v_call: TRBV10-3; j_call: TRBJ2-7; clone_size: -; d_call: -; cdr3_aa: CASLSTGSSYEQYF; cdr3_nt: TGTGCCAGCCTATCAACCGGCAGCTCCTACGAGCAGTACTTC
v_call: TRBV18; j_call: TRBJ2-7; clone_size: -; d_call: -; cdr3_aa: CASSEYRSYEQYF; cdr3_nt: TGTGCCAGCTCAGAATACAGGTCTTACGAGCAGTACTTC
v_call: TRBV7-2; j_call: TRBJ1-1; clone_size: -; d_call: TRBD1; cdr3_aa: CASSLRRGLSGMNTEAFF; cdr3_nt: TGTGCCAGCAGCCTCCGGAGGGGGCTGAGTGGTATGAACACTGAAGCTTTCTTT
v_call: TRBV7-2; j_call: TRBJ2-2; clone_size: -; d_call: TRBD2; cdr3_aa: CASRSGANTGELFF; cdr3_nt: TGTGCCAGCAGAAGCGGGGCGAACACCGGGGAGCTGTTTTTT
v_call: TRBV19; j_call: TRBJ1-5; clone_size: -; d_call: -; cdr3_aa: CAVGTGFRQPQHF; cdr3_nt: TGTGCCGTCGGTACGGGATTCAGGCAGCCCCAGCATTTT
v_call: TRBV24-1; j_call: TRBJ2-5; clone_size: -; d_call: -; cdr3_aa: CATSDRKWGHETQYF; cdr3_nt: TGTGCCACCAGTGATAGGAAATGGGGGCATGAGACCCAGTACTTC
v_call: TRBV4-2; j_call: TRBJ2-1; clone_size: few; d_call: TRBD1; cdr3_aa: CASSQTPGTENYNEQFF; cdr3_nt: TGTGCCAGCAGCCAAACCCCGGGGACAGAGAACTACAATGAGCAGTTCTTC
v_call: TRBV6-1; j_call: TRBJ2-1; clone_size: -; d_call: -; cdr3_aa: CVSTLGQLSSYNEQFF; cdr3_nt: TGTGTCAGCACATTAGGACAGCTCAGCTCCTACAATGAGCAGTTCTTC
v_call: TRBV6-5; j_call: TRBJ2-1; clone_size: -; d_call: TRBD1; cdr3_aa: CASSYSGRGREQFF; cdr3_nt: TGTGCCAGCAGTTACTCAGGCAGGGGGCGTGAGCAGTTCTTC
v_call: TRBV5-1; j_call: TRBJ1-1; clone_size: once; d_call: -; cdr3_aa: CASSRNQGRGTEAFF; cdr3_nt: TGCGCCAGCAGCCGAAACCAGGGTCGGGGCACTGAAGCTTTCTTT
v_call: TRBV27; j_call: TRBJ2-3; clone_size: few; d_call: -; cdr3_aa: CASRRRVPDTQYF; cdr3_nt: TGTGCCAGCAGGAGACGAGTCCCAGATACGCAGTATTTT
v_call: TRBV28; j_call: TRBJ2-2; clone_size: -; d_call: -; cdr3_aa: CATNPDTNGELFF; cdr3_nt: TGTGCCACCAATCCCGATACGAACGGGGAGCTGTTTTTT
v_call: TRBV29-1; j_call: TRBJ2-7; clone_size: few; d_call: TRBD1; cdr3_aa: CSATGTASYEQYF; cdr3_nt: TGCAGCGCCACAGGGACAGCCTCCTACGAGCAGTACTTC
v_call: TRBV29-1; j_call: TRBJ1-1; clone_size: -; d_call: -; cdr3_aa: CSVAMKARGEAFF; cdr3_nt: TGCAGCGTGGCAATGAAGGCGAGGGGTGAAGCTTTCTTT
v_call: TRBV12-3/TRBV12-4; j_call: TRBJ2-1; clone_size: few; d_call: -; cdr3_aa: CASSPEGDVRYNEQFF; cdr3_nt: TGTGCCAGCAGTCCCGAAGGGGACGTCCGCTACAATGAGCAGTTCTTC
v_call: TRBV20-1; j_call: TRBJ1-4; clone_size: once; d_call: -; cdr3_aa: CSASDGQRPLTNEKLFF; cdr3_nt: TGCAGTGCTAGTGACGGACAGCGCCCGCTAACTAATGAAAAACTGTTTTTT
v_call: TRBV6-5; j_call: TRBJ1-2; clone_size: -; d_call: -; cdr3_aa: CASSSKDRRGYTF; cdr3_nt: TGTGCCAGCAGTTCGAAGGACCGGCGTGGCTACACCTTC
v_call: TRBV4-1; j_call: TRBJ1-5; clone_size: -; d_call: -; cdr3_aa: CASSQGDRDQPQHF; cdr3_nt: TGCGCCAGCAGCCAAGGGGACCGTGATCAGCCCCAGCATTTT
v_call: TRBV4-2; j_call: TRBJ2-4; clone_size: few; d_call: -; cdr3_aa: CASSQNTGTYKYF; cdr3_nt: TGTGCCAGCAGCCAAAATACCGGGACGTATAAGTACTTC
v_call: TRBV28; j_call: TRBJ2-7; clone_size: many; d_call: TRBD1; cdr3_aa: CASRPTGGGYEQYF; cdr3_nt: TGTGCCAGCAGGCCAACAGGGGGAGGCTACGAGCAGTACTTC
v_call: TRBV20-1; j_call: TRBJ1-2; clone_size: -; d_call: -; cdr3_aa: CSALRQAGDYTF; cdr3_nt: TGCAGTGCCCTTAGACAGGCCGGAGACTACACCTTC
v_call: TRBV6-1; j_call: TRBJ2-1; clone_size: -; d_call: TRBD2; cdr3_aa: CASRETSLRQFF; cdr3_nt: TGTGCCAGCAGGGAGACTAGCTTGCGGCAGTTCTTC
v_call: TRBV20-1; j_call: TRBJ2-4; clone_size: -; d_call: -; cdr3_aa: CSAEHTGKNIQYF; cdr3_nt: TGCAGTGCGGAACATACAGGAAAAAACATTCAGTACTTC
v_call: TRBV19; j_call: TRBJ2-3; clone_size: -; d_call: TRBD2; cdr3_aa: CASSTRLADTDTQYF; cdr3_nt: TGTGCCAGTAGTACAAGACTAGCGGATACAGATACGCAGTATTTT
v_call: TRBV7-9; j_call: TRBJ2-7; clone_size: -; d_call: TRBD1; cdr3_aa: CASSSTGQELYEQYF; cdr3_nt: TGTGCCAGCAGCTCCACTGGACAGGAGCTATACGAGCAGTACTTC
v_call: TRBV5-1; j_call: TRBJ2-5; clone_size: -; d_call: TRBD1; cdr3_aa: CASSLGTGRPVLQETQYF; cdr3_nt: TGCGCCAGCAGCTTGGGGACAGGGCGGCCCGTACTCCAAGAGACCCAGTACTTC
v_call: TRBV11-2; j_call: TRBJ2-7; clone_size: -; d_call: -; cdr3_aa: CASRSTGRSYEQYF; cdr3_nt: TGTGCCAGCAGATCCACCGGGAGATCCTACGAGCAGTACTTC
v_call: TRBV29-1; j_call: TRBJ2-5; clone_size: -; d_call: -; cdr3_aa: CSVEGGSSGGGTQYF; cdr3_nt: TGCAGCGTTGAAGGGGGGAGTAGCGGTGGCGGGACCCAGTACTTC
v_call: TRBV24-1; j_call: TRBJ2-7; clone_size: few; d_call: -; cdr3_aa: CATSDLSGDEQYF; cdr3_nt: TGTGCCACCAGTGATTTGAGCGGAGACGAGCAGTACTTC
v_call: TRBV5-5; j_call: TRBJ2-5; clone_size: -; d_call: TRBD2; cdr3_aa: CASSLWGTSGGLQETQYF; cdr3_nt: TGTGCCAGCAGCTTGTGGGGGACTAGCGGGGGCCTCCAAGAGACCCAGTACTTC
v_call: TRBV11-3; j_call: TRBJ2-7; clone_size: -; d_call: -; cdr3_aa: CASSPRGDGPYEQYF; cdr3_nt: TGTGCCAGCAGCCCCCGTGGGGACGGACCCTACGAGCAGTACTTC
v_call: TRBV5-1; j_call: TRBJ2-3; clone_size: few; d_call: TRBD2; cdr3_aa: CASSLGVAGEDTQYF; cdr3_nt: TGCGCCAGCAGCTTGGGTGTCGCGGGGGAGGATACGCAGTATTTT
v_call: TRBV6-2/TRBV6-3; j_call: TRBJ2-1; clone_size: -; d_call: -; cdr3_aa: CASSYRRGNEQFF; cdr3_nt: TGTGCCAGCAGTTACCGACGGGGCAATGAGCAGTTCTTC
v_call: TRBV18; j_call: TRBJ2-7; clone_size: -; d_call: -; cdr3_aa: CASSPPGSGSYEQYF; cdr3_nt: TGTGCCAGCTCACCACCAGGGTCTGGCTCCTACGAGCAGTACTTC
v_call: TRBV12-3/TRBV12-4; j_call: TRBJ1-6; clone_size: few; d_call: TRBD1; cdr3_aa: CASSLRGGDSPLHF; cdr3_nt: TGTGCCAGCAGCCTCAGGGGGGGGGATTCACCCCTCCACTTT
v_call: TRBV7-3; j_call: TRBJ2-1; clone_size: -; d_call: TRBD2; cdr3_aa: CASSLNPGGTYNEQFF; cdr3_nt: TGTGCCAGCAGCTTAAACCCGGGGGGAACCTACAATGAGCAGTTCTTC